This TCR beta chain was identified in a study of blood T cell repertoires in COVID-19. In the study overall: T cells, B-cell-depleted T cells, or PBMCs supplied cDNA or gDNA.

Study members were between about 18 and 95 years old and lived in approximately 25 US regions. Cohorts were assigned according to the clinical history that participants reported. No more than 2 weeks before study entry, exposed participants had met a case of COVID-19. The assay was immunoSEQ multiplex PCR, and TCRdb's table has in-frame clones only and misses some. Among about 270,000 clones, 80% to 95% were seen once, and the ten largest hold around 2.8%. Germline values: CDR1 MGHRA, CDR2 YSYEKL. Between the trimmed V and J ends, which lost 1 base and 2 bases, there was a span of 9 bases. CDR3 length: 14 amino acids. This clone was counted a few times.

V gene TRBV4-1 combines with J gene TRBJ2-7, with D maybe TRBD1 (5 bases). This receptor was identified in a man in his forties who had been exposed to COVID-19. The sample consisted of PBMCs or T cells enriched from blood (not recorded which). This CDR3 reads CASSQGGSPYEQYF. In DNA, the CDR3 is TGCGCCAGCAGCCAAGGGGGCAGCCCCTACGAGCAGTACTTC.